This T cell receptor (beta chain) was sequenced during a study of CD8 T cells in Susac syndrome. The authors reverse transcribed roughly 0.5 to 1 ug RNA with random hexamers. Across 54 Vbeta and 13 Jbeta, TCR beta CDR3 was amplified with immunoSEQ multiplex PCR. From the immunoSEQ multiplex PCR reads, TCRdb called clonotypes with MiXCR, one entry per CDR3 protein. The sample has roughly 180,000 distinct CDR3 sequences, approximately 94% seen once. Peripheral blood CD8+ and CD4+ T cells were profiled by TCR beta sequencing. Overall study results and limits: Only a relatively small number of individuals were included in the TCR sequencing and HLA analysis.

Trimming removed 6 bases from V and 3 bases from J, with 12 bases in between. This CDR3 comprises 13 residues. Germline CDR1 SGHRS, CDR2 YFSETQ. For this clonotype: Antigen unknown.

This sequence joins TRBV5-1 and TRBJ1-1; D perhaps matches TRBD1 (6 bases). Specimen: CD4+ T cells from PBMCs. The clonotype originates from a human donor in good health. CDR3 protein: CASTRQADTEAFF. The CDR3 region has the DNA TGCGCCAGCACCAGACAGGCGGACACTGAAGCTTTCTTT.